This T cell receptor beta chain was sequenced in a study of CD8 T cells in Susac syndrome. The authors reverse transcribed roughly 0.5 to 1 ug RNA with random hexamers. TCRdb processed the immunoSEQ multiplex PCR reads anew with MiXCR; each CDR3 protein has one entry. The sample lists about 200,000 distinct CDR3 sequences, more than 85% occurring once. The multiple sclerosis control group consisted of treatment-naive patients whose relapsing-remitting disease, which was either stable or active, fulfilled revised McDonald criteria. Negative magnetic isolation gave CD8+ and CD4+ cells; FACS enriched CD8+ TEMRA. The sequencing sample was made of CD8+ T cells from PBMCs. The TCR comes from a human donor with multiple sclerosis.

The CDR3 spells CASRGARREQYF. The CDR3 DNA reads as TGTGCCAGCAGAGGGGCTCGGCGGGAGCAGTACTTC. The rearrangement links TRBV7-8 to TRBJ2-7; TRBD1 might be the D (5 bases). From germline, CDR1 is SGHVS and CDR2 FQNEAQ. V was pared by 6 bases and J by 7 bases, with 13 bases between. This CDR3 is 12 amino acids long.